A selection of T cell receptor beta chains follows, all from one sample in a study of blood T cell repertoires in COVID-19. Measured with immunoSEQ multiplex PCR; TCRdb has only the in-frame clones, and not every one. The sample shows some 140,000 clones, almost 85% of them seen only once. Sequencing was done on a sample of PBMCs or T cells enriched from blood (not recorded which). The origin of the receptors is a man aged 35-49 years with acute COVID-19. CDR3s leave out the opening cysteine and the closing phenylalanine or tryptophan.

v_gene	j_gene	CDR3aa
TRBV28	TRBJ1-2	ASSLSGISYGYT
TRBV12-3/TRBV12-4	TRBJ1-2	ASTGTANYGYT
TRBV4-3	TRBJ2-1	ASSQDSPGSNEQF
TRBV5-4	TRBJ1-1	ASSSKDRVYAEAF
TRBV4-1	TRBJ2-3	ASSARQGARDTQY
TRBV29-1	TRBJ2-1	SVDGSSYNEQF
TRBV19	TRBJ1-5	ASSTIASRGDQPQH
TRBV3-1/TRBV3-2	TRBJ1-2	ASRATGFNNYGYT
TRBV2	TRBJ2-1	ASSGRTSGRALQF
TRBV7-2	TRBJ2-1	ASMLEVAGAYNEQF
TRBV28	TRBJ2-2	ASSPLVVAGGSGELF
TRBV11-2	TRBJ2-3	ASSSGTSGHTDTQY
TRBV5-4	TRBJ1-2	ASSLVQGQNYGYT
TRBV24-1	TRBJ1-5	ANKPGQVSQPQH
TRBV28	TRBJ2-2	ASTSGGNTGELF
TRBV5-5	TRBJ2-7	ASSLLDNSYEQY
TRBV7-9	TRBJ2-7	ASSLSYEQY
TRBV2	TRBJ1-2	ASSLLTAGYT
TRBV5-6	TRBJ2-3	ASSPSLAGGPSSTDTQY
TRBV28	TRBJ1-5	ASSLLWGEQPQH
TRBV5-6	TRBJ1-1	ASSHRGKNTEAF
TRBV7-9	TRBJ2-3	ASSLTLAANTDTQY
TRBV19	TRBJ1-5	ASSIGRVGGPQH
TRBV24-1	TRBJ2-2	ATSDLKNGQGSGELF
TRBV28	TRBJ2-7	ASQFRRQGRGNEQY
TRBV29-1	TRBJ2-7	SVVAGGAYEQY
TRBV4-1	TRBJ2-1	ASSQDLSRNEQF
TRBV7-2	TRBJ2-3	ASSLSGGAWTDTQY
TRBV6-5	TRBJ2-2	ASSTDRVNTGELF
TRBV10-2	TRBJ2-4	ASFSGAPGNIQY
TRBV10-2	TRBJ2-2	ASSQGAQAGELF